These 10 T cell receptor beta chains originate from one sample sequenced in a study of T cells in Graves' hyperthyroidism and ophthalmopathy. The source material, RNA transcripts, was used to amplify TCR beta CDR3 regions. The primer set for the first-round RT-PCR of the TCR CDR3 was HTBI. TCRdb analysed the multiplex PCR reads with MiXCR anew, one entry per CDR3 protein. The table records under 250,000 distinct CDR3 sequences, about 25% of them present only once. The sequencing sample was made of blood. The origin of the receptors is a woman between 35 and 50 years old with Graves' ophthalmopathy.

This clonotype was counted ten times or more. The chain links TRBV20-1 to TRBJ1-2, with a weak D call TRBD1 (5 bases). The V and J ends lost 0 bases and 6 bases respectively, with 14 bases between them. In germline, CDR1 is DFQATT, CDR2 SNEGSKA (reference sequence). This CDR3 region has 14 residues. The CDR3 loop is CSARDQDKGHGYTF. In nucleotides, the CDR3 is TGCAGTGCTAGAGATCAGGACAAGGGCCATGGCTACACCTTC.

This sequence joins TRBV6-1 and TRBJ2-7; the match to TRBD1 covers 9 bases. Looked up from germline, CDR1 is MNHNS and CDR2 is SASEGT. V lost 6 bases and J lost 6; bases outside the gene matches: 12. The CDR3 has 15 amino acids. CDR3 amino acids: CASRTSGQGGVEQYF. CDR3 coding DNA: TGTGCCAGCAGAACATCGGGACAGGGCGGCGTCGAGCAGTACTTC.

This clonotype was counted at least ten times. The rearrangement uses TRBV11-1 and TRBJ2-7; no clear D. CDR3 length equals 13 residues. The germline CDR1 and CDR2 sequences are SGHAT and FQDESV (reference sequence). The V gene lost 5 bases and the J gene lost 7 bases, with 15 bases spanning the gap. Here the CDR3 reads CASSTRTFGEQYF. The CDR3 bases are TGTGCCAGCAGCACGCGTACCTTCGGGGAGCAGTACTTC.

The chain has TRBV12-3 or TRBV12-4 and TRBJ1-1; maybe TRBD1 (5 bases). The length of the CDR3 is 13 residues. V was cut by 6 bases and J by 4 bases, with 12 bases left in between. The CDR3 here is CASSQGIITEAFF. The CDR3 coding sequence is TGTGCCAGCAGCCAGGGAATTATCACTGAAGCTTTCTTT.

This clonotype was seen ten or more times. The CDR3 loop is CATSDSEISETQYF. The CDR3 bases are TGTGCCACCAGTGATTCGGAGATATCAGAGACCCAGTACTTC. The V and J genes are TRBV24-1 and TRBJ2-5; D gene ambiguous. CDR1 and CDR2 from the germline V gene are KGHDR and SFDVKD. The CDR3 length is 14 residues. With 2 bases removed from V and 4 bases from J, the gap between germline ends came to 10 bases.

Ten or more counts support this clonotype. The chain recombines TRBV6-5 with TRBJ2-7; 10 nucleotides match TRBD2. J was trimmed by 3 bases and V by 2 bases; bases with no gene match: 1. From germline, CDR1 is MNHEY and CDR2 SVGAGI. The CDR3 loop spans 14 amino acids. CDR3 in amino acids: CASSYQRGGYEQYF. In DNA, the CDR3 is TGTGCCAGCAGTTACCAGCGGGGGGGCTACGAGCAGTACTTC.

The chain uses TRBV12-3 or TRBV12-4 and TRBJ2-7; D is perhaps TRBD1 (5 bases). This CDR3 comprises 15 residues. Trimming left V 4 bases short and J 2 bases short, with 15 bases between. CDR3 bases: TGTGCCAGCAGTTCACAGAGGACATACCCCTACGAGCAGTACTTC. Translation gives CASSSQRTYPYEQYF.

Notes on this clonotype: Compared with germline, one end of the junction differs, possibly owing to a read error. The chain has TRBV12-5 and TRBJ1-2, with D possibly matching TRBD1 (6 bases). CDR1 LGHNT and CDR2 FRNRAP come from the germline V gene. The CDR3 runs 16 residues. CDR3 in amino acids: CASGLVQADRSYGYNF. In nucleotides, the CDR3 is TGTGCTAGTGGTTTGGTACAGGCGGACAGAAGCTATGGCTACAACTTC.

In DNA, the CDR3 is TGTGCCAGCAGCCAACCGGGACAGGCGAACTACGAGCAGTACTTC. This codes for CASSQPGQANYEQYF. The chain carries TRBV6-1 and TRBJ2-7, with TRBD1 matching 8 bases. Trimming cost V 6 bases and J 3 bases; bases outside gene matches: 10. CDR1 and CDR2 from the germline V gene are MNHNS and SASEGT. CDR3 length equals 15 residues.

CDR3 sequence reads: CASSLWGTGSQPQHF. CDR3 nucleotides: TGTGCCAGCAGTTTATGGGGGACAGGGAGTCAGCCCCAGCATTTT. V and J are TRBV28 and TRBJ1-5; 9 nucleotides agree with TRBD1. Germline V gives CDR1 MDHEN, CDR2 SYDVKM. This CDR3 spans 15 amino acids. J was trimmed by 6 bases and V by 0 bases; bases with no gene match: 3.